This T cell receptor (beta chain) was sequenced during a study of blood T cells in healthy people across ages (dated by TCRdb to between 2015 and 2017). With respect to the entire study: In model experiments, template switching captured about one uniquely barcoded TCR beta cDNA molecule for every two T cells. The study measured age-related changes in TCR beta repertoire diversity using deep sequencing normalized with unique cDNA molecular identifiers. Donors were grouped into four age groups: young (average approximately 15 years), middle-aged (over 35), aged (around 60) and long-lived (around 80). Donors of different ages were randomly distributed across sequencing lanes to avoid experimental bias. The study analyzed two additional independent replicas of 1 million unique cDNA reads from the same blood draw for two donors, one aged 18 to 30 and one aged 80 or older.

Systemically healthy Caucasian individuals from Russia, 35 to 40 in total and aged roughly 6 to 90 years, were included as donors. Each donor gave about 9.2 milliliters of peripheral blood, drawn into EDTA-treated Vacutainer tubes. PBMCs were isolated by Ficoll-Paque density-gradient centrifugation, with at least 7 million obtained per sample. Trizol reagent was used to extract total RNA from PBMCs, with at least 5 micrograms per sample. Naive CD45RAhigh/CD27high T cell percentages were measured by flow cytometry on a PBMC aliquot from every donor. The library came from 5' RACE. This sample was sequenced with an Illumina HiSeq 2500. A second PCR of roughly 7 to 11 cycles was run with a J-beta primer mix and a sample-barcoded 5' primer. A unique molecular identifier was introduced onto each TCR beta cDNA molecule by a template-switch 5' adaptor carrying 12 random nucleotides. At least 2.5 million CDR3-containing paired-end reads were obtained from each sample. First-strand cDNA was synthesized from all RNA with the Mint cDNA synthesis kit, primed by a TRBC-specific oligonucleotide. Following uracil-DNA glycosylase treatment, a first 18-cycle PCR with universal primers M1SS and BC2_uni_R was performed on all cDNA. Turning to the authors' computational methods: Normalization of each sample was performed by random selection of 1 million high-quality reads, each carrying a distinct molecular identifier. Reads with shared molecular identifiers were discarded instead of being binned into consensus sequences. CDR3 identification, clonotype clustering and error correction used MiTCR with a Q25 quality threshold and the strictest error-elimination algorithm. Lower-bound total TCR beta diversity was estimated with a nonparametric unseen species model using Euler transformation. The raw public reads went through TCRdb reprocessing: fastp at Q25, MiXCR clone calling, in-frame beta chains kept. Merged by CDR3 protein, the rows form single entries marked with the most common genes and DNA. The V and J calls here are based on TCRdb, not the publication. The sample table lists hundreds of thousands of distinct CDR3 sequences, approximately 60% of them with a count of one. The ten largest clonotypes hold more than 25% of the sample.

Including cysteine and phenylalanine, the CDR3 has 14 amino acids. Solely the CDR3 DNA is kept, with 42 bases framed from the first base. V trim: 3 bases; J trim: 8 bases; unmatched bases: 9. From the germline V gene (reference sequence), CDR1 is LGHDT and CDR2 is YNNKEL. A word on this clonotype: No antigen is known for it. No base quality information exists; no much larger clone differs at one position.

Points the paper makes about the study in general: Estimates of total diversity based on one million sequenced T cells were regarded as lower bounds and as underestimates. Because donor CMV infection status was unknown, age-related changes in expanded clonotypes were potentially confounded. Compared with the aged group, the long-lived group had more naive CD4+ T cells, fewer expanded clones and increased TCR diversity, suggesting age selection. A strong correlation was found between observed TCR beta diversity and the percentage of naive T cells measured by flow cytometry. Since profiling was done on bulk unsorted PBMCs, naive and antigen-experienced compartments could not be conclusively compared. As age increased, observed TCR beta diversity per million T cells dropped in a roughly linear way, and a significant reduction was already evident by age 40.

The sequence is built from TRBV3-1 and TRBJ1-2; 7 bases in the junction line up with TRBD1. Sequencing used blood. The source of this sequence is a man aged 40-49 years in good health. The sequence in DNA is TGTGCCAGCAGCCAGAATCGAGGGGGCGCCGGCTACACCTTC. This encodes CASSQNRGGAGYTF.